The T cell receptor beta chain under discussion was sequenced for a study of T cells in narcolepsy. On the study more broadly: Healthy controls were enrolled alongside patients with narcolepsy type 1 or type 2.

Trimming took 5 bases from V and 6 from J; bases not matched to a gene: 7. Germline V gives CDR1 SGHTA, CDR2 FQGNSA. The CDR3 has 13 amino acids. The sample holds a few counts of this clone. The method was immunoSEQ multiplex PCR; TCRdb's version includes in-frame clones alone and lacks a portion of them. Counted here are some 29,000 clones, around 87% occurring once; the ten biggest clones make up 0.85% to 1%. The specimen was memory (CD45RA-) CD4+ T cells from blood. The TCR sequence derives from a human donor in good health. This rearrangement joins TRBV7-2 to TRBJ2-7; TRBD2 agrees at 7 bases. CDR3 residues: CASSQAAGSEQYF. CDR3 bases: TGTGCCAGCAGCCAAGCAGCGGGGTCCGAGCAGTACTTC.